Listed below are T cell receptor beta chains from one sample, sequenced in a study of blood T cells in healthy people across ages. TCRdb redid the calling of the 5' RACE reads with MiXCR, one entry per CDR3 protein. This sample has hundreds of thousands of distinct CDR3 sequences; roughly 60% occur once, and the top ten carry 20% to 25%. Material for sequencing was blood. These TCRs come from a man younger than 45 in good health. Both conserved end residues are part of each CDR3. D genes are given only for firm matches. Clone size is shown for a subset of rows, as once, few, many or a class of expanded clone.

CAWSPLGQQETQYF	TGTGCCTGGAGTCCACTGGGACAGCAAGAGACCCAGTACTTC	.	TRBV30	TRBJ2-5	TRBD1
CASRGLVWGSGANVLTF	TGTGCCAGCAGGGGCCTGGTTTGGGGATCTGGGGCCAACGTCCTGACTTTC	many	TRBV2	TRBJ2-6	.
CSALRDRGSYEQYF	TGCAGTGCTCTCCGGGACAGGGGTTCGTACGAGCAGTACTTC	.	TRBV20-1	TRBJ2-7	TRBD1
CASSWERVGYGYTF	TGTGCCAGCAGTTGGGAGAGAGTAGGCTATGGCTACACCTTC	once	TRBV12-3/TRBV12-4	TRBJ1-2	.
CSVHKSGQETQYF	TGCAGCGTTCACAAGAGCGGACAAGAGACCCAGTACTTC	.	TRBV29-1	TRBJ2-5	.
CASSEPGQGNNEKLFF	TGTGCCAGCAGTGAACCTGGACAGGGTAATAATGAAAAACTGTTTTTT	.	TRBV6-1	TRBJ1-4	TRBD1
CASWGGQPYEQYF	TGTGCCAGCTGGGGAGGTCAGCCCTACGAGCAGTACTTC	.	TRBV10-3	TRBJ2-7	.
CSVEDEARTYNEQFF	TGCAGCGTTGAAGATGAGGCGCGTACCTACAATGAGCAGTTCTTC	few	TRBV29-1	TRBJ2-1	.
CASSEARGPTDTQYF	TGTGCCAGCAGTGAAGCGCGCGGCCCCACAGATACGCAGTATTTT	.	TRBV6-1	TRBJ2-3	.
CASKGLAGASFF	TGTGCCAGCAAAGGGTTAGCGGGGGCTTCGTTCTTC	.	TRBV3-1	TRBJ2-1	TRBD2
CASSAGSRYGYTF	TGTGCCAGCAGCGCAGGGAGTAGGTATGGCTACACCTTC	.	TRBV25-1	TRBJ1-2	.
CASSYLGSGTQYF	TGTGCCAGCAGTTATTTGGGGTCAGGGACCCAGTACTTC	few	TRBV6-5	TRBJ2-5	.
CSARDLGYGALKETQYF	TGCAGTGCTAGGGACCTCGGCTACGGGGCTCTCAAGGAGACCCAGTACTTC	.	TRBV20-1	TRBJ2-5	.
CSVREASGGTQYF	TGCAGCGTTCGAGAGGCTAGCGGCGGGACCCAGTACTTC	.	TRBV29-1	TRBJ2-5	TRBD2
CASSFLRANEQFF	TGTGCCAGCAGTTTCTTGCGGGCGAATGAGCAGTTCTTC	.	TRBV27	TRBJ2-1	.
CSVDGTGEVRNEQFF	TGCAGCGTTGATGGCACGGGAGAGGTTAGGAATGAGCAGTTCTTC	.	TRBV29-1	TRBJ2-1	.
CASSIGTGDYEQYF	TGTGCCAGCAGCATCGGGACAGGGGATTACGAGCAGTACTTC	.	TRBV11-2	TRBJ2-7	TRBD1
CASSSEQGQYADTQYF	TGCGCCAGCAGCTCCGAACAGGGCCAATACGCAGATACGCAGTATTTT	few	TRBV5-1	TRBJ2-3	.
CANSPGLLYEQYF	TGTGCCAACAGCCCGGGGCTCCTCTACGAGCAGTACTTC	.	TRBV9	TRBJ2-7	.
CASSLYPGLGEDQPQHF	TGTGCCAGCAGCCTTTACCCGGGGTTAGGAGAGGATCAGCCCCAGCATTTT	.	TRBV27	TRBJ1-5	.
CASTALAGRQETQYF	TGTGCCAGCACTGCGTTAGCGGGGCGCCAAGAGACCCAGTACTTC	.	TRBV2	TRBJ2-5	TRBD2
CASSWGRGETDTQYF	TGTGCCAGCAGCTGGGGAAGAGGGGAAACAGATACGCAGTATTTT	.	TRBV5-8	TRBJ2-3	.
CASSQEFEGNYEQYF	TGTGCCAGCAGCCAAGAGTTTGAGGGAAACTACGAGCAGTACTTC	.	TRBV3-1	TRBJ2-7	.
CASSANYYEQYF	TGTGCCAGCAGCGCGAATTACTACGAGCAGTACTTC	.	TRBV5-5	TRBJ2-7	.
CASSFARNQPQHF	TGTGCCAGCAGTTTTGCCCGGAATCAGCCCCAGCATTTT	once	TRBV27	TRBJ1-5	.
CASSYSRRGGYNEQFF	TGTGCCAGCAGTTACTCGAGACGGGGCGGATACAATGAGCAGTTCTTC	.	TRBV6-5	TRBJ2-1	.
CSARDELAHQIVTDTQYF	TGCAGTGCTAGAGATGAATTGGCACACCAAATTGTCACAGATACGCAGTATTTT	.	TRBV20-1	TRBJ2-3	.
CASSLAVQDGYTF	TGTGCCAGCAGCTTAGCAGTTCAGGATGGCTACACCTTC	.	TRBV7-2	TRBJ1-2	.
CASSQRQVLFYFETQYF	TGTGCCAGTAGTCAGCGGCAGGTCCTTTTTTATTTTGAGACCCAGTACTTC	.	TRBV28	TRBJ2-5	.
CASSDGVGYSPLHF	TGTGCCAGCAGCGACGGAGTGGGATATTCACCCCTCCACTTT	.	TRBV7-9	TRBJ1-6	.
CASSYGGPEFF	TGTGCCAGCAGTTACGGAGGGCCAGAGTTCTTC	once	TRBV6-2/TRBV6-3	TRBJ2-1	.
CASSQGAGSNEQFF	TGTGCCAGCAGCCAGGGGGCGGGATCCAATGAGCAGTTCTTC	few	TRBV2	TRBJ2-1	TRBD1
CASSDPFGTRYF	TGTGCCAGCAGTGACCCTTTTGGGACTAGGTATTTT	.	TRBV6-1	TRBJ2-3	TRBD2
CASSSTGVGNIQYF	TGTGCCAGCAGTTCTACGGGGGTCGGAAACATTCAGTACTTC	.	TRBV6-6	TRBJ2-4	.
CASRSPGTSLADTQYF	TGTGCCAGCAGATCCCCTGGGACTAGCTTGGCAGATACGCAGTATTTT	.	TRBV28	TRBJ2-3	TRBD2
CSARDGQGRETQYF	TGCAGTGCTAGAGATGGACAGGGACGAGAGACCCAGTACTTC	.	TRBV20-1	TRBJ2-5	TRBD1
CASSGWGAYEQYF	TGTGCCAGCAGCGGCTGGGGGGCCTACGAGCAGTACTTC	few	TRBV5-5	TRBJ2-7	.
CATPPKGAKNIQYF	TGTGCCACCCCCCCCAAAGGGGCCAAAAACATTCAGTACTTC	many	TRBV24-1	TRBJ2-4	.